This entry lists 24 T cell receptor delta chains sequenced from one sample in a study of fetal and pediatric gammadelta thymocytes (dated by TCRdb to 2021 to 2024). Sequencing took place on an Illumina MiSeq. After TCRdb called clones again from the public reads with CATT, rows with identical DNA were merged. The sample includes about 2,000 delta-chain clones, with around 27% observed a single time. The ten largest account for 4.3% of the sample. The sequencing input was non-Vgamma9Vdelta2 gamma-delta T cells from the thymus. The cell subset or site label of this sample denotes: CD3+gammadeltaTCR+ thymocytes not co-expressing Vgamma9 and Vdelta2. These receptor sequences come from a child who underwent cardiac surgery and was recorded as healthy.

This clone was detected a few times. The chain couples TRAV29/DV5 to TRDJ1, with 8 bases aligning to TRDD3. Germline assignment: CDR1 NSMFDY and CDR2 ISSIKDK. The ends lost 2 bases at V and 0 bases at J; junction bases unmatched: 12. The CDR3 loop spans 17 amino acids. The CDR3 DNA reads TGTGCAGCAAGGACGATCCTACTGGGGGGATACACCGATAAACTCATCTTT. Amino acids: CAARTILLGGYTDKLIF.

Judged by abundance, this clone is medium-sized. This chain uses TRDV2 with TRDJ1, with 9 bases aligning to TRDD3. The germline gives CDR1 GEAIGNYY, CDR2 EKD. The CDR3 covers 16 residues. The junction had 10 bases not matched to a gene; V was cut back by 4 bases and J by 2 bases. DNA of the CDR3: TGTGCCTGTGAGGGGTACTGGGGGACCCCTACCGATAAACTCATCTTT. Residues: CACEGYWGTPTDKLIF.

This clone is medium-sized by share. The chain carries TRDV1 and TRDJ1; 11 positions match TRDD3. The ends lost 0 bases at V and 3 bases at J; junction bases unmatched: 3. Germline lookup yields CDR1 TSWWSYY and CDR2 QGS. The CDR3 is 16 amino acids. In DNA, the CDR3 is TGTGCTCTTGGGGAACTTTGGGGGATACGATCCGATAAACTCATCTTT. Residues: CALGELWGIRSDKLIF.

This clone was seen once. This likely stems from a read error, as it lies one base from a far larger clone. The gene calls are TRAV38-2/DV8 and TRDJ1, with 11 bases fitting TRDD3. From germline, CDR1 is TSESDYY and CDR2 QEAYKQQN. There are 22 residues in the CDR3. Trimming removed 5 bases from V and 4 bases from J; junction bases left unmatched: 28. Here the CDR3 reads CAYSPRINFFYWGIGDIDKLIF. The CDR3 region has the DNA TGTGCTTATAGCCCCCGTATAAACTTCTTCTACTGGGGGATAGGGGACATCGATAAACTCATCTTT.

By frequency in the sample, this clone is large. Other DNA sequences in the sample encode the same CDR3. The rearrangement uses TRDV3 and TRDJ1, with 12 bases lining up with TRDD3. Germline CDR1 TVYSNPD, CDR2 GDNSRS (reference sequence). The CDR3 extends over 16 amino acids. V was clipped by 3 bases and J by 4 bases; unmatched bases: 12. The CDR3 bases are TGTGCCTTCCCCCTGGGCACTGGGGGATACCGCGATAAACTCATCTTT. Translated, it gives CAFPLGTGGYRDKLIF.

Sample share makes this clone medium-sized. V and J are TRDV1 and TRDJ1; 8 bases agree with TRDD3. Trimming at V came to 0 bases and at J to 3 bases, leaving 12 bases not matched to a gene. Germline V gene data show CDR1 as TSWWSYY and CDR2 as QGS. The CDR3 consists of 18 residues. DNA of the CDR3: TGTGCTCTTGGGGAACTGGCCAAAGAATGGGGGATTCCCGATAAACTCATCTTT. This sequence encodes CALGELAKEWGIPDKLIF.

In regard to this clone: A much larger clone differs from this one at a single base, so this may be a read error. The sample carries other DNA sequences with the same CDR3. This rearrangement joins TRDV1 to TRDJ1, with D perhaps TRDD2 or TRDD3 (5 bases each). Looked up from germline, CDR1 is TSWWSYY and CDR2 is QGS. The CDR3 is 20 amino acids. CDR3 in amino acids: CALGELPATRGSRYTDKLIF. DNA for the CDR3: TGTGCTCTTGGGGAGCTTCCCGCGACTAGGGGGTCCCGGTACACCGACAAACTCATCTTT.

On this clone itself: A much larger clone differs from this one at a single base, so this may be a read error. This sequence joins TRDV1 and TRDJ1, with 10 nucleotides matching TRDD3. Unmatched junction bases numbered 23, after V lost 0 bases and J lost 4 bases. This CDR3 spans 22 amino acids. CDR1 and CDR2 from the germline V gene are TSWWSYY and QGS. CDR3 residues: CALGELGLRHPNTGGFLDKLIF. The CDR3 region has the DNA TGTGCTCTTGGGGAACTCGGCCTTCGTCACCCCAATACTGGGGGATTCCTCGATAAACTCATCTTT.

A note on this clone: A read error is the likely source, as a far larger clone sits one nucleotide away. The chain joins TRDV1 to TRDJ1, with 12 bases matching TRDD3. CDR1 is TSWWSYY and CDR2 is QGS in the germline V gene. The CDR3 loop spans 26 amino acids. The V and J ends lost 2 bases and 3 bases, in that order; junction bases with no gene match: 34. CDR3 sequence (DNA): TGTGCTCTTGGGGAAGGTGTCGTCAAAATCGACTGGGGGATACACACTCCCCACCCGGGCTCCGATAAACTCATCTTT. Translating gives CALGEGVVKIDWGIHTPHPGSDKLIF.

V gene TRDV1 combines with J gene TRDJ1; 9 nucleotides align to TRDD3. V dropped 4 bases and J dropped 0; count of bases not matched to a gene: 18. Germline assignment: CDR1 TSWWSYY and CDR2 QGS. The CDR3 is 20 amino acids. The CDR3 DNA is TGTGCTCTTGGGGTCTCCTTGGGGCTGGGGGATTTGGTTGACACCGATAAACTCATCTTT. Its translation is CALGVSLGLGDLVDTDKLIF.

This clone is large. The rearrangement uses TRAV36/DV7 and TRDJ1; the D is unclear. Germline assignment: CDR1 VTNFRS and CDR2 LTSSGIE (reference sequence). V lost 4 bases to trimming and J lost 7 bases, with 5 bases between them. The CDR3 spans 9 residues. Here the CDR3 DNA reads TGTGCTGTGTCTGGTAAACTCATCTTT. Its translation: CAVSGKLIF.

On this clone itself: Since a much larger clone is just one base distant, this may be a read error. This sequence joins TRDV3 and TRDJ1, with D possibly TRDD3 on 5 matching bases. CDR1 is TVYSNPD, CDR2 GDNSRS, per germline (reference sequence). This CDR3 has 13 amino acids. Trimming took 1 base from V and 8 from J, leaving 17 bases between them. CDR3 protein: CAFKATWVAKLIF. The CDR3 nucleotides are TGTGCCTTTAAGGCTACCTGGGTGGCGAAACTCATCTTT. Drawing the rest from reference TRDV3 and TRDJ1, the complete variable domain is CDKVTQSSPDQTVASGSEVVLLCTYDTVYSNPDLFWYRIRPDYSFQFVFYGDNSRSEGADFTQGRFSVKHILTQKAFHLVISPVRTEDSATYYCAFKATWVAKLIFGKGTRVTVEP.

There are a few counts of this clone. A much larger clone differs by one base, so this may be a read error. Additional DNA sequences in this sample encode the identical CDR3. The chain is built from TRDV1 and TRDJ2; D perhaps matches TRDD2 (7 bases). The length of the CDR3 is 25 residues. CDR1 and CDR2 from the germline V gene are TSWWSYY and QGS. The chain's CDR3 is CALGEHPPSSYEDTPHRDLTAQLFF. The CDR3 nucleotides read TGTGCTCTTGGGGAACATCCGCCTTCCTCCTATGAGGATACTCCCCACCGAGATTTGACTGCACAACTCTTCTTT.

This clone is labeled medium-sized. The rearrangement joins TRDV1 to TRDJ1; no reliable D call. Trimming pared 3 bases from V and 0 bases from J, leaving 29 bases between. CDR1 is TSWWSYY and CDR2 is QGS in the germline V gene. The CDR3 loop spans 21 amino acids. The CDR3 here is CALGEATLTFPARTYTDKLIF. The CDR3 DNA reads as TGTGCTCTTGGGGAGGCTACCTTAACATTCCCCGCTAGAACGTACACCGATAAACTCATCTTT.

A note on this clone: Just one base apart from a much larger clone, this may be a read error. This chain uses TRDV1 with TRDJ1; TRDD2 might be the D (8 bases). The CDR3 runs to 23 residues. Looked up from germline, CDR1 is TSWWSYY and CDR2 is QGS. Trimming pared 5 bases from V and 0 bases from J, leaving 37 bases between. The DNA for the CDR3 is TGTGCTCTTGGGACCTCACACCTTCCTAGTGTTCCCCCTTACTGGGGTTACACCGATAAACTCATCTTT. It is translated as CALGTSHLPSVPPYWGYTDKLIF.

Regarding this clone: The junction and the germline gene differ at one end; a read error may be behind it. The same CDR3 is also encoded by other DNA sequences in this sample. V and J are TRDV1 and TRDJ1; tentative D call: TRDD3 (6 bases). The germline gives CDR1 TSWWSYY, CDR2 QGS. This CDR3 is 20 amino acids long. This CDR3 reads CALGEKGRGLLLTLTDKLIF. DNA of the CDR3: TGTGCTCTGGGGGAAAAAGGGAGGGGGCTACTCCTGACCCTCACCGATAAACTCATCTTT.

Of note for this clone: This may stem from a read error, because a much larger clone lies one nucleotide away. The chain is built from TRDV1 and TRDJ1, with 8 bases matching TRDD3. Germline lookup yields CDR1 TSWWSYY and CDR2 QGS. Germline trimming cut 1 base from V and 1 base from J; bases unmatched to any gene: 38. This CDR3 comprises 27 residues. In nucleotides, the CDR3 is TGTGCTCTTGGGGAACGACGAATAGGTCCTAAATCTTTGACTAGGGGATACTTAAGTGGCGTCACCGATAAACTCATCTTT. Translating gives CALGERRIGPKSLTRGYLSGVTDKLIF.

A word on this clone: This could be a read error, since a much larger clone is one nucleotide away. The V and J genes are TRDV1 and TRDJ1, with 10 bases fitting TRDD3. Germline CDR1 is TSWWSYY and CDR2 is QGS. This CDR3 has 24 residues. J was trimmed by 0 bases and V by 4 bases; bases with no gene match: 29. The CDR3 region has the DNA TGTGCTCTTGGGGTAAACCGTTACGCCCTGGGAAAGTCAACTGGGGGATTTAACACCGATAAACTCATCTTT. It yields the protein CALGVNRYALGKSTGGFNTDKLIF.

Details on this clone: A far larger clone lies a single base away; this is likely a read error. This chain connects TRDV3 to TRDJ1, with TRDD3 matching over 11 bases. CDR3 size: 22 residues. V was pared by 2 bases and J by 7 bases, with 33 bases of the junction left unmatched. Germline V lookup: CDR1 TVYSNPD, CDR2 GDNSRS (reference sequence). This CDR3 is CAFSREGVRRPGGYRSGGKLIF. The CDR3 DNA reads TGTGCCTTTTCTCGCGAAGGGGTACGGCGTCCTGGGGGATACAGGTCAGGCGGTAAACTCATCTTT.

About this clone: A single base separates this from a much larger clone, so it may be a read error. The genes are TRDV1 and TRDJ1; 7 bases fit TRDD2. CDR3 length: 20 residues. Germline CDR1 is TSWWSYY and CDR2 is QGS. The V gene end was trimmed by 10 bases and the J gene end by 0 bases; junction bases not matched to a gene: 26. CDR3 coding DNA: TGTGCTCCCTTCCTCGGTCCAACCACCACAGCACCCTCGTACACCGATAAACTCATCTTT. Residues: CAPFLGPTTTAPSYTDKLIF.

This clone rates as medium-sized. J is TRDJ1 and V is TRDV2; 7 bases align to TRDD3. Losses at the gene ends were 1 base for V and 0 bases for J; bases not matched to a gene: 7. CDR3 length: 16 residues. Germline V gene lookup returns CDR1 GEAIGNYY and CDR2 EKD. The CDR3 DNA reads as TGTGCCTGTGACACTACTGGGGCACTTTACACCGATAAACTCATCTTT. Translating gives CACDTTGALYTDKLIF.

This clone was seen a few times. This likely reflects a read error, since a far larger clone is one base away. The J gene is TRDJ1, the V gene TRAV38-2/DV8, with TRDD3 identical over 9 bases. V lost 2 bases and J lost 3; bases outside the gene matches: 20. The CDR3 has 20 amino acids. Looked up from germline, CDR1 is TSESDYY and CDR2 is QEAYKQQN. CDR3 in amino acids: CAYRRGYCLRRGIHSDKLIF. The CDR3 region has the DNA TGTGCTTATAGGAGGGGTTACTGCCTACGAAGGGGGATACACTCCGATAAACTCATCTTT.

A word on this clone: A much larger clonotype is one base distant, so this may be a read error. The rearrangement joins TRDV1 to TRDJ4; 7 bases agree with TRDD3. Germline assignment: CDR1 TSWWSYY and CDR2 QGS. V was pared by 4 bases and J by 0 bases, with 11 bases of the junction left unmatched. The CDR3 has 16 amino acids. Here the CDR3 reads CALGGIGGRNTRPLIF. CDR3 nucleotide sequence: TGTGCTCTTGGGGGGATTGGGGGAAGGAACACCAGACCCCTGATCTTT.

This clone is deemed medium-sized. The chain joins TRDV2 to TRDJ1; 9 positions agree with TRDD3. This CDR3 is 15 amino acids long. V was clipped by 3 bases and J by 7 bases; unmatched bases: 11. The germline V gene encodes CDR1 GEAIGNYY and CDR2 EKD. The CDR3 reads CACDAWWGIIRKLIF. CDR3 sequence (DNA): TGTGCCTGTGACGCGTGGTGGGGGATAATCCGTAAACTCATCTTT.